This TCR beta chain was observed in a study of pediatric ulcerative colitis (dated by TCRdb to between 2017 and 2020). Turning to the overall study: Among the ulcerative colitis patients, about seven had pancolitis and two had left-sided colitis, and histology in every patient was consistent with ulcerative colitis. Using the Pediatric Ulcerative Colitis Activity Index, a couple of patients were classed as having mild disease, several as having moderate disease and three as having acute severe colitis. From eight or nine newly diagnosed, treatment-naive pediatric ulcerative colitis patients and four non-IBD control children, paired blood and rectal samples were collected.

Findings and caveats that apply to the study as a whole: Significantly higher autologous blood-rectal clonal overlap was found in ulcerative colitis patients than in controls, which suggested increased T cell trafficking to inflamed tissue. A couple of rectal CDR3 clonotypes were detected in all ulcerative colitis patients and were not detected in any of the controls. Because repertoires came from total lymphocyte DNA, patterns in rare subsets such as regulatory T cells may not be reflected. The healthy control group was small, with only a few individuals. For technical reasons, blood samples from two patients gave substantially fewer templates, and these samples were excluded from the blood-rectal overlap analysis. Rectal repertoire features separated controls, mild-moderate and acute severe colitis patients; acute severe colitis showed reduced rectal diversity due to clonal expansions.

Through the immunoSEQ TRB Survey service, multiplex V and J primers were used to amplify rearranged CDR3 beta regions from genomic DNA. To keep depth equal across samples, survey-level sequencing depth of up to 500,000 reads per sample was applied. Libraries were purified and pooled, and sequencing was performed on Illumina technology. Concerning the study's data processing: immunoSEQ online tools were used for productive clonality, sample overlap, pairwise scatters, CDR3 beta length, V/D/J gene usage and productiveness. Alongside Shannon and Simpson indices, calculated diversity was computed as the number of unique rearrangements divided by total templates, multiplied by 100. Z-score normalized data were analyzed by principal component analysis with the R prcomp function and the ggbiplot package. Blood-rectal clonal overlap within each subject was quantified with Morisita's index. TCRdb mirrors the immuneACCESS table, restricted to in-frame sequences. Some clones are absent from its copies; in checked studies, under half trace to an unresolved V gene, and the reason for the others is unknown. The DNA gave D and trimming, while V, J and clone size come from that table. The sample yields around 14,000 clones; 80% to 90% were counted once. The biggest ten clones account for 0.95% to 1% of the sample.

Reading the germline V gene (reference sequence) gives CDR1 SEHNR and CDR2 FQNEAQ. Reading from cysteine to phenylalanine, the CDR3 counts 15 amino acids. Solely the CDR3 DNA is kept, with 45 bases framed from the first base. Trimming takes 3 bases from V and 0 bases from J, and the germline ends sit 10 bases apart. Before the diagnostic colonoscopy, none of the ulcerative colitis patients had been given immunosuppressive medication. Blood was sampled at the same time as the colonoscopy. The Wizard kit (Promega) was used to extract genomic DNA from the blood and intestinal samples. Concerning this clone: The antigen this receptor binds is unknown. No quality values exist for individual bases; no much larger clone is one base distant.

The rearranged segments are TRBV7-9 and TRBJ2-3; possibly the D gene is TRBD2, per 5 matching bases. The specimen sequenced was blood. This TCR was recovered from a boy aged 10-17 years with moderate ulcerative colitis. The nucleotides are TGTGCCAGCAGCTTTAACGAGGGCAGCACAGATACGCAGTATTTT. This gives the protein CASSFNEGSTDTQYF.